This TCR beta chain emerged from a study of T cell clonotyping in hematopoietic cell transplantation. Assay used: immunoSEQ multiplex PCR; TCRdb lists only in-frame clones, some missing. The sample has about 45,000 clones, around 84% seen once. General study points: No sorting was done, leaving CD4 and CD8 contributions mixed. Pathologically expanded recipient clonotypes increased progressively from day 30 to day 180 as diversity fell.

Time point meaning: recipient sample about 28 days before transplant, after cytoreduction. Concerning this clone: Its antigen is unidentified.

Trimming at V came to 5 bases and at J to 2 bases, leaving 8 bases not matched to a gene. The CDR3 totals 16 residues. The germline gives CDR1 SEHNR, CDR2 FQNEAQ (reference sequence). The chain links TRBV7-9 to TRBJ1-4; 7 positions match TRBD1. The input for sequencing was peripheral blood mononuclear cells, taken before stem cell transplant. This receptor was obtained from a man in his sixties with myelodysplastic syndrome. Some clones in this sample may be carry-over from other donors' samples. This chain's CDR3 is CASSPRQGWTNEKLFF. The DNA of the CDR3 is TGTGCCAGCAGCCCTCGACAGGGCTGGACTAATGAAAAACTGTTTTTT.